One and the same sample provided the 27 T cell receptor beta chains below, sequenced in a study of cytomegalovirus exposure and HLA in healthy donors. Use of 60 Vbeta and 13 Jbeta primers characterized the PCR. Profiled with immunoSEQ multiplex PCR; TCRdb holds only in-frame clones, not every one. The sample comprises 100,000 to 150,000 clones, about 11% of which are singletons, and 4.5% to 5% rests with the top ten. The sample consisted of PBMCs. All receptors come from a woman under 30 in good health and CMV-seropositive.

The sample holds a few counts of this clone. The chain recombines TRBV19 with TRBJ2-7, with 8 bases that match TRBD2. The CDR3 totals 14 residues. Germline V gene sequence: CDR1 LNHDA, CDR2 SQIVND (reference sequence). V lost 7 bases, J lost 7 bases, and 12 bases stayed unmatched. In nucleotides, the CDR3 is TGTGCCAGTACCTTAAGCGGGAGTGGTGGGGAGCAGTACTTC. This sequence encodes CASTLSGSGGEQYF.

In its sample, this clone was seen a few times. The rearrangement uses TRBV10-3 and TRBJ2-7; a weak D match, TRBD1 (8 bases). V dropped 6 bases and J dropped 2 bases, with 17 bases sitting between them. The CDR3 spans 15 residues. Germline-derived CDR1 and CDR2 are ENHRY and SYGVKD. The CDR3 here is CAIRGGQGATYEQYF. The DNA for the CDR3 is TGTGCCATCAGGGGAGGGCAGGGGGCTACCTACGAGCAGTACTTC.

The chain carries TRBV28 and TRBJ1-1; D not resolved. Per germline, CDR1 MDHEN and CDR2 SYDVKM. The CDR3 loop spans 13 amino acids. V was clipped by 2 bases and J by 3 bases, with 7 bases between them. The CDR3 DNA reads TGTGCCAGCAGTTTAGGCCAGGACACTGAAGCTTTCTTT. Protein product: CASSLGQDTEAFF.

J is TRBJ1-3 and V is TRBV6-1; no clear D. CDR1 is MNHNS and CDR2 is SASEGT in the germline V gene. The CDR3 has 15 amino acids. V lost 5 bases to trimming and J lost 0 bases, with 11 bases between them. The CDR3 sequence: CASSIDSSSGNTIYF. CDR3 in DNA: TGTGCCAGCAGTATTGACTCGAGCTCTGGAAACACCATATATTTT.

This clone was detected a few times. This chain joins TRBV5-8 and TRBJ2-3; D call uncertain. The CDR3 length is 12 residues. Germline V CDR1 and CDR2: SGHTS, YDEGEE. Trimming cost V 4 bases and J 5 bases, with 8 bases left between them. CDR3 sequence reads: CASSPTRDTQYF. CDR3 in DNA: TGTGCCAGCAGCCCCACGCGAGATACGCAGTATTTT.

This clone appeared a few times. V usage is TRBV6-1 and J usage is TRBJ2-2; 8 bases are a match to TRBD1. Germline V lookup: CDR1 MNHNS, CDR2 SASEGT. CDR3 length: 15 amino acids. V trimming: 7 bases; J trimming: 2 bases; junction bases outside the gene matches: 6. CDR3 loop: CASIPQGANTGELFF. The DNA for the CDR3 is TGTGCCAGCATCCCGCAGGGGGCTAACACCGGGGAGCTGTTTTTT.

The rearrangement uses TRBV14 and TRBJ2-1; tentative D call: TRBD2 (6 bases). Germline values: CDR1 SGHDN, CDR2 FVKESK. CDR3 size: 17 residues. Trimming shortened V by 2 bases and J by 2 bases, and 16 bases separated the two germline ends. CDR3 loop: CASSQLSGLATYNEQFF. CDR3 in DNA: TGTGCCAGCAGCCAACTATCGGGGCTAGCGACCTACAATGAGCAGTTCTTC.

This clone was recorded a few times. The rearrangement uses TRBV7-3 and TRBJ2-1; 11 positions agree with TRBD2. J was trimmed by 13 bases and V by 5 bases; bases with no gene match: 7. Germline V gene sequence: CDR1 SGHTA, CDR2 FQGTGA. The CDR3 extends over 13 amino acids. The CDR3, as DNA: TGTGCCAGCAGCCAAACTAGCGGGAGCTCTCAGTTCTTC. It specifies CASSQTSGSSQFF.

J is TRBJ2-5 and V is TRBV6-5; 15 bases line up with TRBD2. V shed 4 bases, J shed 4 bases, and the junction held 4 bases outside the gene matches. The CDR3 runs 16 residues. Per germline, CDR1 MNHEY and CDR2 SVGAGI. This CDR3 reads CASSWGLAGGGETQYF. In DNA, the CDR3 is TGTGCCAGCAGTTGGGGACTAGCGGGAGGAGGAGAGACCCAGTACTTC.

The sample holds a few counts of this clone. This CDR3 fails to terminate in the conserved phenylalanine or tryptophan, so it likely reflects a read error. No DNA is shown, since the ends of the CDR3 on it are uncertain; the CDR3 is the one TCRdb lists. The chain has TRBV11-3 and TRBJ2-7; the table's D call, TRBD1, has no DNA check behind it. Germline-derived CDR1 and CDR2 are SGHNT and YENEEA. Both ends counted, the CDR3 spans 8 residues. The CDR3 protein is CASRLDRL.

This clone was detected only once. The V and J genes are TRBV10-3 and TRBJ2-3, with a tentative D call TRBD2 (7 bases). Germline CDR1 is ENHRY and CDR2 is SYGVKD. CDR3 length: 16 amino acids. V lost 0 bases to trimming and J lost 2 bases, with 12 bases between them. The CDR3 reads CAISESRGGYTDTQYF. In DNA, the CDR3 is TGTGCCATCAGTGAGTCGCGCGGGGGCTACACAGATACGCAGTATTTT.

The chain couples TRBV5-4 to TRBJ2-1; unclear D gene. This CDR3 comprises 15 residues. Germline CDR1 reads SGHNT; CDR2 reads YYREEE (reference sequence). Trimming stripped 1 base from V and 0 bases from J, with 8 bases between. This CDR3 is CASSLSAFSYNEQFF. The CDR3 bases are TGTGCCAGCAGCTTGTCAGCGTTCTCCTACAATGAGCAGTTCTTC.

V usage is TRBV19 and J usage is TRBJ2-1; 11 positions match TRBD1. Germline lookup yields CDR1 LNHDA and CDR2 SQIVND (reference sequence). This CDR3 comprises 16 residues. With 6 bases clipped from V and 6 bases from J, the junction kept 10 bases outside the gene matches. The CDR3 loop reads CASRPLGGTGGNEQFF. The CDR3 region has the DNA TGTGCCAGTAGACCCTTGGGGGGGACAGGGGGCAATGAGCAGTTCTTC.

This clone has only a few counts. This chain connects TRBV27 to TRBJ2-3, with 8 bases fitting TRBD2. Trimming took 8 bases from V and 2 from J; bases not matched to a gene: 9. Germline V gene data show CDR1 as MNHEY and CDR2 as SMNVEV (reference sequence). The CDR3 contains 15 residues. The CDR3 DNA is TGTGCCAGCTCCGACATAGCGGGAAACACAGATACGCAGTATTTT. Its protein is CASSDIAGNTDTQYF.

The CDR3 is CAAGVLAGPYNEQFF. CDR3 DNA: TGTGCCGCGGGCGTTCTAGCGGGGCCCTACAATGAGCAGTTCTTC. The chain has TRBV28 and TRBJ2-1; 9 nucleotides agree with TRBD2. After removal of 11 bases from V and 2 bases from J, the junction contained 10 bases not matched to a gene. Germline loops: CDR1 MDHEN, CDR2 SYDVKM. The length of the CDR3 is 15 residues.

The genes are TRBV4-1 and TRBJ2-1; D may be TRBD2 (6 bases). CDR3 size: 16 residues. Trimming cost V 3 bases and J 1 base, with 13 bases left between them. In germline, CDR1 is MGHRA, CDR2 YSYEKL. The CDR3 DNA reads as TGCGCCAGCAGCCACGATCGTAGCGGTTCCTACAATGAGCAGTTCTTC. This translates into CASSHDRSGSYNEQFF.

The rearrangement uses TRBV30 and TRBJ2-7; D is possibly TRBD2 (5 bases). V was shortened by 4 bases and J by 6 bases, with 10 bases between the two germline ends. CDR3 length: 11 amino acids. Germline V gives CDR1 GTSNPN, CDR2 SVGIG (reference sequence). The CDR3 sequence is CAWTSRGEQYF. DNA of the CDR3: TGTGCCTGGACCTCCCGGGGCGAGCAGTACTTC.

The chain couples TRBV25-1 to TRBJ1-3; 8 positions match TRBD1. Unmatched junction bases numbered 2, after V lost 4 bases and J lost 0 bases. Germline-derived CDR1 and CDR2 are MGHDK and SYGVNS. This CDR3 region has 15 residues. The CDR3: CASSVTGASGNTIYF. The CDR3 DNA reads TGTGCCAGCAGTGTGACAGGGGCCTCTGGAAACACCATATATTTT.

This clone was seen only a few times. J is TRBJ2-4 and V is TRBV25-1; 8 bases are shared with TRBD2. Unmatched junction bases numbered 9, after V lost 6 bases and J lost 2 bases. CDR1 MGHDK and CDR2 SYGVNS come from the germline V gene. This CDR3 has 16 residues. CDR3 nucleotide sequence: TGTGCCAGCAGCTACGGGGGGGTTCTATCCAAAAACATTCAGTACTTC. It translates to CASSYGGVLSKNIQYF. The entire variable domain, with the rest obtained from reference TRBV25-1 and TRBJ2-4, is as follows: EADIYQTPRYLVIGTGKKITLECSQTMGHDKMYWYQQDPGMELHLIHYSYGVNSTEKGDLSSESTVSRIRTEHFPLTLESARPSHTSQYLCASSYGGVLSKNIQYFGAGTRLSVL.

The sample holds many counts of this clone. The chain links TRBV6-5 to TRBJ1-1; D unresolved. Germline assignment: CDR1 MNHEY and CDR2 SVGAGI. The V end lost 8 bases, the J end lost 7 bases, and 11 bases lay between the germline ends. There are 11 residues in the CDR3. CDR3 in amino acids: CASGVGGEAFF. The CDR3 DNA is TGTGCCAGCGGAGTAGGTGGTGAAGCTTTCTTT.

The V and J genes are TRBV7-6 and TRBJ1-1, with a tentative D call TRBD1 (5 bases). V dropped 5 bases and J dropped 3 bases, with 7 bases sitting between them. CDR3 length: 12 amino acids. From germline, CDR1 is SGHVS and CDR2 FNYEAQ. This CDR3 is CASSPGYTEAFF. The CDR3, as DNA: TGTGCCAGCAGCCCAGGGTACACTGAAGCTTTCTTT.

CDR3 DNA: TGTGCCAGCAGCTCGGTCCGTGCCGACAATACGCAGTATTTT. The encoded protein is CASSSVRADNTQYF. This chain connects TRBV13 to TRBJ2-3; D unclear. Per the germline V gene, CDR1 is PRHDT and CDR2 is FYEKMQ (reference sequence). The CDR3 contains 14 residues. V lost 4 bases to trimming and J lost 7 bases, with 15 bases between them.

This chain joins TRBV11-3 and TRBJ2-1, with TRBD2 matching 8 bases. This CDR3 is built from 16 residues. The germline gives CDR1 SGHNT, CDR2 YENEEA. The ends lost 3 bases at V and 5 bases at J; junction bases unmatched: 9. The chain's CDR3 is CASSFESGSINNEQFF. CDR3 bases: TGTGCCAGCAGCTTTGAGAGCGGGAGCATTAACAATGAGCAGTTCTTC.

This sequence joins TRBV15 and TRBJ1-5; TRBD1 might be the D (5 bases). Germline lookup yields CDR1 LNHNV and CDR2 YYDKDF (reference sequence). CDR3 length equals 16 residues. The V end was cut by 2 bases, the J end by 6 bases, with 17 bases between. In DNA form, the CDR3 reads TGTGCCACCAGCAGAAACCGGCAGGGTGGTTTTCAGCCCCAGCATTTT. Protein sequence: CATSRNRQGGFQPQHF.

This clone came up a few times. V gene TRBV2 combines with J gene TRBJ2-7; TRBD2 matches 13 bases. The CDR3 runs 14 residues. The germline V gene has CDR1 SNHLY and CDR2 FYNNEI. J gave up 4 bases and V 6 bases, and 3 bases lay outside the gene matches. The CDR3 DNA is TGTGCCAGCAGAACGGGACTAGCGGGATACGAGCAGTACTTC. Protein: CASRTGLAGYEQYF.

The chain employs TRBV19 and TRBJ1-5; D is ambiguous. Germline loops: CDR1 LNHDA, CDR2 SQIVND (reference sequence). V was pared by 4 bases and J by 6 bases, with 16 bases between. This CDR3 comprises 15 residues. CDR3 in DNA: TGTGCCAGTAGTAAACCAGGACTTGCTGGTCAGCCCCAGCATTTT. Amino acids: CASSKPGLAGQPQHF.

This clone was observed a handful of times. Here the CDR3 DNA reads TGTGCCAGCAGTTTCTACGGACAGGGGGCACAGCCCCAGCATTTT. Its translation: CASSFYGQGAQPQHF. The chain links TRBV28 to TRBJ1-5, with 11 nucleotides matching TRBD1. Losses at the gene ends were 3 bases for V and 7 bases for J; bases not matched to a gene: 5. Germline V gene lookup returns CDR1 MDHEN and CDR2 SYDVKM. This CDR3 comprises 15 residues.